This paragraph covers one T cell receptor beta chain sequence. Each sorted subset replicate got 200 ng genomic DNA, tens of thousands of genomes. The data were produced by immunoSEQ multiplex PCR, yet TCRdb's version contains in-frame clones alone and is incomplete. This table holds 2 million to 3 million clones, 93% found once. The entry originates in a study of shared clonotypes between healthy human individuals. CDR1 is SGHAT and CDR2 is FQNNGV in the germline V gene. Trimming removed 5 bases from V and 5 bases from J; junction bases left unmatched: 7. There are 15 residues in the CDR3. This receptor was taken from a man between 18 and 29 years old in good health. Some clones in this sample may be carry-over from other donors' samples. The material sequenced was naive CD4+ T cells from PBMCs. Subset given: CD45RA+ positively selected. The chain carries TRBV11-2 and TRBJ1-4, with 8 nucleotides matching TRBD1. CDR3 sequence (DNA): TGTGCCAGCAGCCCAAACAGGGGGGGAAATGAAAAACTGTTTTTT. Protein: CASSPNRGGNEKLFF.